This T cell receptor (beta chain) was found in a study of technical replicates of blood from several donors. The trim removed 5 bases at V and 0 bases at J, leaving 7 bases unmatched. CDR3 size: 17 residues. Germline V CDR1 and CDR2: SGHNT, YENEEA. The assay was immunoSEQ multiplex PCR, and TCRdb's table has in-frame clones only and misses some. Counted here are 70,000 to 75,000 clones, 95% occurring once; the ten biggest clones make up roughly 0.24%. The receptor was isolated from a human donor in good health. The chain couples TRBV11-3 to TRBJ1-6; 7 nucleotides match TRBD1. The sequencing input was T cells isolated from PBMCs. Here the CDR3 reads CASSHKRGLSYNSPLHF. CDR3 sequence (DNA): TGTGCCAGCAGCCATAAAAGGGGGCTCTCCTATAATTCACCCCTCCACTTT.